One sample yielded the 18 T cell receptor beta chains listed below, sequenced in a study of OX40 agonist ivuxolimab in advanced cancers. Assay: immunoSEQ multiplex PCR; the TCRdb copy retains only in-frame clones and omits some. Of about 75,000 clones in the sample, approximately 90% were seen once. This material consisted of CD4+ or CD8+ T cells sorted from blood, taken in a trial of the OX40 agonist ivuxolimab. The receptor source for this set is an adult with an advanced solid tumor such as melanoma, head and neck, liver or kidney cancer.

This clone was detected a few times. The chain joins TRBV2 to TRBJ1-2, with no clear D. Between the trimmed V and J ends, which lost 8 bases and 4 bases, there was a span of 17 bases. The length of the CDR3 is 14 residues. CDR1 and CDR2 (germline): SNHLY, FYNNEI. In DNA form, the CDR3 reads TGTGCCAGCTATAAAGGTACAACATCCTATGGCTACACCTTC. As protein: CASYKGTTSYGYTF.

The V call is TRBV5-4, the J call TRBJ1-4; 7 nucleotides agree with TRBD1. The V gene's germline CDR1 is SGHNT and CDR2 YYREEE (reference sequence). V lost 4 bases and J lost 5; bases outside the gene matches: 11. CDR3 length equals 16 residues. The CDR3 bases are TGTGCCAGCAGCCCGGGCCCGGGACAGATAAATGAAAAACTGTTTTTT. This sequence encodes CASSPGPGQINEKLFF.

As to this clone: Compared with germline, one end of the junction differs, possibly owing to a read error. The chain combines TRBV7-7 with TRBJ2-3; D remains unclear. The CDR3 is 15 amino acids. Germline CDR1 SSHAT, CDR2 FNYEAQ (reference sequence). CDR3 coding DNA: TGTGCTAGCAGCTTAGGAACGTTAGTCACAGATACGCAGTATTTT. This codes for CASSLGTLVTDTQYF.

The genes are TRBV6-5 and TRBJ2-2; D call uncertain. Per the germline V gene, CDR1 is MNHEY and CDR2 is SVGAGI. CDR3 size: 14 residues. V gave up 5 bases and J gave up 5 bases, with 12 bases separating them. CDR3 nucleotide sequence: TGTGCCAGCAGTGACCCCGCAGCTACCGGGGAGCTGTTTTTT. Protein: CASSDPAATGELFF.

The rearrangement links TRBV5-1 to TRBJ1-6; perhaps TRBD1 as D (5 bases). Per germline, CDR1 SGHRS and CDR2 YFSETQ. V lost 0 bases and J lost 7, with 17 bases in between. The CDR3 spans 17 residues. The CDR3, as DNA: TGCGCCAGCAGCTTGGACCAGGGATGGGCTACGAATTCACCCCTCCACTTT. It encodes CASSLDQGWATNSPLHF.

This chain joins TRBV7-3 and TRBJ2-2, with TRBD1 matching over 7 bases. Germline loops: CDR1 SGHTA, CDR2 FQGTGA. There are 15 residues in the CDR3. V shed 4 bases, J shed 2 bases, and the junction held 4 bases outside the gene matches. The CDR3 sequence is CASSSGTDNTGELFF. CDR3 DNA sequence: TGTGCCAGCAGCTCGGGGACAGACAACACCGGGGAGCTGTTTTTT.

J is TRBJ2-7 and V is TRBV19; D uncertain. Germline V gene data show CDR1 as LNHDA and CDR2 as SQIVND (reference sequence). The CDR3 extends over 14 amino acids. Trimming pared 6 bases from V and 0 bases from J, leaving 12 bases between. Here the CDR3 DNA reads TGTGCCAGTAGGGCCCTTGGGCCCTCCTACGAGCAGTACTTC. This translates into CASRALGPSYEQYF.

This rearrangement joins TRBV11-2 to TRBJ2-3; D is perhaps TRBD2 (5 bases). The CDR3 covers 14 residues. V lost 3 bases and J lost 3, with 10 bases in between. In germline, CDR1 is SGHAT, CDR2 FQNNGV. Here the CDR3 reads CASSFQWRTDTQYF. The DNA for the CDR3 is TGTGCCAGCAGCTTCCAATGGAGGACAGATACGCAGTATTTT.

The chain joins TRBV5-6 to TRBJ1-5; no clear D. The germline V gene has CDR1 SGHDT and CDR2 YYEEEE. The CDR3 spans 15 residues. V was shortened by 6 bases and J by 3 bases, with 16 bases between the two germline ends. The CDR3 region is CASNTFGIYNQPQHF. The CDR3 DNA follows: TGTGCCAGCAACACCTTTGGCATATACAATCAGCCCCAGCATTTT.

The genes are TRBV18 and TRBJ2-2, with D maybe TRBD1 (6 bases). The germline CDR1 and CDR2 sequences are KGHSH and LQKENI. This CDR3 spans 14 amino acids. V was shortened by 1 base and J by 7 bases, with 10 bases between the two germline ends. The CDR3 sequence is CASSPLTGDGELFF. CDR3 bases: TGTGCCAGCTCACCACTGACAGGAGACGGGGAGCTGTTTTTT.

This chain links TRBV5-1 with TRBJ1-5; tentatively, D is TRBD1 (6 bases). The CDR3 contains 15 residues. The V end was cut by 0 bases, the J end by 3 bases, with 10 bases between. CDR1 and CDR2 from the germline V gene are SGHRS and YFSETQ. Here the CDR3 DNA reads TGCGCCAGCAGCTTGGAAGGGGGTTACAATCAGCCCCAGCATTTT. Translating it yields CASSLEGGYNQPQHF.

V and J are TRBV18 and TRBJ2-1; 10 bases fit TRBD1. The trim removed 2 bases at V and 6 bases at J, leaving 7 bases unmatched. The length of the CDR3 is 16 residues. Germline CDR1 reads KGHSH; CDR2 reads LQKENI. This chain's CDR3 is CASSPVRDRGGNEQFF. The CDR3 region has the DNA TGTGCCAGCTCACCAGTGCGGGACAGGGGTGGCAATGAGCAGTTCTTC.

This clone was recorded once. The V gene is TRBV7-8, the J gene TRBJ2-1, with TRBD2 as a possible D gene (5 bases). This CDR3 is built from 18 residues. Germline-derived CDR1 and CDR2 are SGHVS and FQNEAQ. V was shortened by 5 bases and J by 6 bases, with 26 bases between the two germline ends. The CDR3 spells CASSPPRTSAHSTNEQFF. For the CDR3, the DNA is TGTGCCAGCAGCCCACCGAGAACTAGTGCACATTCTACCAATGAGCAGTTCTTC.

The genes are TRBV2 and TRBJ1-2; D might be TRBD1 (5 bases). The CDR3 has 15 amino acids. V lost 4 bases to trimming and J lost 4 bases, with 16 bases between them. Per the germline V gene, CDR1 is SNHLY and CDR2 is FYNNEI. The CDR3 sequence: CASSGIGGSSYGYTF. CDR3 nucleotide sequence: TGTGCCAGCAGTGGGATCGGGGGTAGTAGCTATGGCTACACCTTC.

This chain uses TRBV6-5 with TRBJ2-7; no firm D call. The germline V gene has CDR1 MNHEY and CDR2 SVGAGI. The CDR3 is 15 amino acids. The germline V and J ends were trimmed by 0 bases and 0 bases, with 9 bases remaining between them. Here the CDR3 reads CASSYSDGSSYEQYF. DNA of the CDR3: TGTGCCAGCAGTTACTCGGACGGGTCCTCCTACGAGCAGTACTTC.

CDR3 coding DNA: TGTGCCAGCAGTTTTTGGGACAGGTCCACAGATACGCAGTATTTT. It codes for CASSFWDRSTDTQYF. V gene TRBV27 combines with J gene TRBJ2-3; 8 bases match TRBD1. This CDR3 spans 15 amino acids. Germline assignment: CDR1 MNHEY and CDR2 SMNVEV (reference sequence). The trim removed 3 bases at V and 2 bases at J, leaving 4 bases unmatched.

V is TRBV25-1 and J is TRBJ1-2; tentatively, D is TRBD1 (6 bases). The V end lost 4 bases, the J end lost 5 bases, and 14 bases lay between the germline ends. The CDR3 runs 14 residues. CDR1 and CDR2 from the germline V gene are MGHDK and SYGVNS. CDR3 bases: TGTGCCAGCAGTGGGACAGACAGCATGTATGGCTACACCTTC. This encodes CASSGTDSMYGYTF.

This clone was seen only once. The chain links TRBV19 to TRBJ1-2; TRBD1 agrees at 7 bases. The CDR3 extends over 16 amino acids. CDR1 and CDR2 (germline): LNHDA, SQIVND (reference sequence). V was pared by 5 bases and J by 2 bases, with 11 bases of the junction left unmatched. CDR3 sequence (DNA): TGTGCCAGTAGTGATCCGGGACAGCTGCTAAACTATGGCTACACCTTC. Its protein product is CASSDPGQLLNYGYTF.